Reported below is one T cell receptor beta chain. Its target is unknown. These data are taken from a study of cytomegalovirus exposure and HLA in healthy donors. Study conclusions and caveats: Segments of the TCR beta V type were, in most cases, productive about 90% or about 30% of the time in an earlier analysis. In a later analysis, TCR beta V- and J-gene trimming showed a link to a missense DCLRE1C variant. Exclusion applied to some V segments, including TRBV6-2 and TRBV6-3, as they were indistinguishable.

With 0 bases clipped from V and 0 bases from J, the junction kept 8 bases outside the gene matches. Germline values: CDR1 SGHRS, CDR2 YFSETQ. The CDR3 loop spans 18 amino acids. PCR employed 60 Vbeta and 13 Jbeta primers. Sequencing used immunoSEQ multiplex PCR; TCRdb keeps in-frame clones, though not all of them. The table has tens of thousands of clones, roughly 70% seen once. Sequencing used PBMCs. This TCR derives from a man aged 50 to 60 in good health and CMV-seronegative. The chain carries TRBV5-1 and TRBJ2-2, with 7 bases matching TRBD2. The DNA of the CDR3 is TGCGCCAGCAGCTTGGGAGGCACGGGGGGAGCGAACACCGGGGAGCTGTTTTTT. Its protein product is CASSLGGTGGANTGELFF.